Listed below are T cell receptor beta chains from one sample, sequenced in a study of control samples from healthy donors and cancer patients. Clones were read by immunoSEQ multiplex PCR, and TCRdb kept only the in-frame ones, dropping some. The data show 200,000 to 250,000 clones, about 93% seen once. The sample was blood. The receptor source for this set is a man in his fifties in good health. Both conserved end residues are part of each CDR3. Fields, in order: clone size, D gene, V gene, J gene, CDR3 DNA, CDR3 protein. A D gene is named only where the DNA matches it firmly. Size values are once, few and many counts, or a class for expanded clones, and some rows have none.

-,-,TRBV7-8,TRBJ1-6,TGTGCCAGCAGCTTAGGGGGCTCGACCGCCTATAATTCACCCCTCCACTTT,CASSLGGSTAYNSPLHF
-,-,TRBV18,TRBJ1-2,TGTGCCAGCTCACCACCGTCGGGACTGCGCGGCTACACCTTC,CASSPPSGLRGYTF
once,-,TRBV7-2,TRBJ2-7,TGTGCCAGCAGCTCCTCCACAGGGAACGAGCAGTACTTC,CASSSSTGNEQYF
-,-,TRBV2,TRBJ2-5,TGTGCCAGTTTCTCCTTCGAGACCCAGTACTTC,CASFSFETQYF
-,TRBD1,TRBV2,TRBJ2-2,TGTGCCAGCGCCACCCCCCGACAGGGGGCGAATACCGGGGAGCTGTTTTTT,CASATPRQGANTGELFF
few,-,TRBV7-2,TRBJ1-2,TGTGCCAGCAGCGAAACAGCGCCCTATGGCTACACCTTC,CASSETAPYGYTF
few,TRBD2,TRBV27,TRBJ2-6,TGTGCCAGCAGCGTACTAGCGTCTGGGGCCAACGTCCTGACTTTC,CASSVLASGANVLTF
-,-,TRBV6-5,TRBJ2-2,TGTGCCAGCAGTTACCCGGGTGGAAGGGAGCTGTTTTTT,CASSYPGGRELFF
-,-,TRBV28,TRBJ2-3,TGTGCCAGCAGTTTAGGGGATGATACGCAGTATTTT,CASSLGDDTQYF
-,-,TRBV2,TRBJ2-7,TGTGCCAGCAGTTCACGCCGCTACGAGCAGTACTTC,CASSSRRYEQYF
-,-,TRBV5-1,TRBJ1-1,TGCGCCAGCAGCTTCGGGCACCAGAACACTGAAGCTTTCTTT,CASSFGHQNTEAFF
-,-,TRBV27,TRBJ2-7,TGTGCCAGCAGGCGGACGGGCCCCTACGAGCAGTACTTC,CASRRTGPYEQYF
-,TRBD2,TRBV20-1,TRBJ2-5,TGCAGTGCTAGTGAGACTAGCGGGGGGGGGACCCAGTACTTC,CSASETSGGGTQYF
-,TRBD1,TRBV3-1/TRBV3-2,TRBJ1-2,TGTGCCAGCAGCCAAGACACAGGGGGCTATGGCTACACCTTC,CASSQDTGGYGYTF
few,TRBD2,TRBV6-4,TRBJ2-7,TGTGCCAGCAGTGACGGACTAGCGGGGGGGGAAAGAGCCGAGCAGTACTTC,CASSDGLAGGERAEQYF
-,TRBD1,TRBV29-1,TRBJ2-7,TGCAGCGTTGAGTCCCGGACAGGGGGCGAACAGTACTTC,CSVESRTGGEQYF
-,-,TRBV18,TRBJ1-1,TGTGCCAGCTCACCAGGAGGGACGAACACTGAAGCTTTCTTT,CASSPGGTNTEAFF
-,TRBD1,TRBV5-1,TRBJ1-3,TGCGCCAGCAGCTTGCAGGGGGACACGGACACCATATATTTT,CASSLQGDTDTIYF
-,TRBD2,TRBV5-1,TRBJ2-7,TGCGCCAGCAGCTACGGCCGGACTAGCCTTTCCCACGAGCAGTACTTC,CASSYGRTSLSHEQYF
-,-,TRBV6-5,TRBJ1-1,TGTGCCAGCAGTTTCAGGGATCCCGGAGAAACTGAAGCTTTCTTT,CASSFRDPGETEAFF
-,-,TRBV6-5,TRBJ2-1,TGTGCCAGCGGGGTCTGGGGTGAGCAGTTCTTC,CASGVWGEQFF
-,TRBD1,TRBV5-1,TRBJ2-2,TGCGCCAGCAGCTTGCGAGGACAGGGGAACACCGGGGAGCTGTTTTTT,CASSLRGQGNTGELFF
-,-,TRBV5-5,TRBJ1-5,TGTGCCAGCAGCTTCATCGGCAATCAGCCCCAGCATTTT,CASSFIGNQPQHF
-,TRBD1,TRBV10-3,TRBJ2-3,TGTGCCATCACCCGGGACAGCGTCACAGATACGCAGTATTTT,CAITRDSVTDTQYF
few,TRBD1,TRBV7-2,TRBJ1-1,TGTGCCAGCAGCTCCCAGACAGGGGGCAACACTGAAGCTTTCTTT,CASSSQTGGNTEAFF
-,-,TRBV10-3,TRBJ2-5,TGTGCCATCAGTGAGAACAGGAAAGAGACCCAGTACTTC,CAISENRKETQYF
few,-,TRBV4-1,TRBJ1-3,TGCGCCAGCAGCCCGTTACGGGGTTCGAGCTCTGGAAACACCATATATTTT,CASSPLRGSSSGNTIYF
-,-,TRBV2,TRBJ1-6,TGTGCCAGCAGTGAGAGGTCGGTTTCACCCCTCCACTTT,CASSERSVSPLHF
-,TRBD1,TRBV5-4,TRBJ2-6,TGTGCCAGCAGCTTGGCCAGGGACAGGGGGTCTCTAGCCAACGTCCTGACTTTC,CASSLARDRGSLANVLTF
-,-,TRBV27,TRBJ1-1,TGTGCCAGCAGCTCTTGGGGAGAGAGCACTGAAGCTTTCTTT,CASSSWGESTEAFF
-,-,TRBV6-5,TRBJ1-1,TGTGCCAGCCAGGGCGATAAGAATGAAGCTTTCTTT,CASQGDKNEAFF
-,-,TRBV6-1,TRBJ1-2,TGTGCCAGCAGTGAAATGGGGCACTATGGCTACACCTTC,CASSEMGHYGYTF
-,-,TRBV14,TRBJ1-1,TGTGCCAGCAGCCTCCTGTCTGGGGGCAGGGTGAACACTGAAGCTTTCTTT,CASSLLSGGRVNTEAFF
-,TRBD1,TRBV28,TRBJ1-5,TGTGCCAGCAGTCTGGGACAGCTACATCAGCCCCAGCATTTT,CASSLGQLHQPQHF
-,-,TRBV3-1/TRBV3-2,TRBJ2-1,TGTGCCAGCAGCCAAGGTCACGGGGGCAATGAGCAGTTCTTC,CASSQGHGGNEQFF
-,-,TRBV28,TRBJ2-7,TGTGCCAGCAGTCCCTACAGGGCCCTACCCTACGAGCAGTACTTC,CASSPYRALPYEQYF
-,-,TRBV9,TRBJ1-2,TGTGCCAGCAGGCTCCAGGCGGGGGGTGCGCGGGATGGGTACACCTTC,CASRLQAGGARDGYTF
-,-,TRBV9,TRBJ1-2,TGTGCCAGCAGCGTAGACCCGGGGGAACTCTATGGCTACACCTTC,CASSVDPGELYGYTF
once,-,TRBV10-3,TRBJ2-1,TGTGCCATCAGTGAGTGGGTAAATGAGCAGTTCTTC,CAISEWVNEQFF
-,-,TRBV28,TRBJ1-5,TGTGCCAGCAGTTTACCTGGACAGAATCAGCCCCAGCATTTT,CASSLPGQNQPQHF
-,TRBD2,TRBV7-2,TRBJ2-1,TGTGCCAGCAGCCGGGGACTAGTGTACAATGAGCAGTTCTTC,CASSRGLVYNEQFF
-,-,TRBV5-6,TRBJ1-4,TGTGCCAGCAGCTTGTCTTGGGGCAGTGAAAAACTGTTTTTT,CASSLSWGSEKLFF
-,-,TRBV29-1,TRBJ2-5,TGCAGCGTTGAATATAGGGCCCAAGAGACCCAGTACTTC,CSVEYRAQETQYF
-,TRBD2,TRBV5-1,TRBJ2-1,TGCGCCAGCAGCGCCATGCCGGGGGGGGGCCGGGACAATGAGCAGTTCTTC,CASSAMPGGGRDNEQFF
-,-,TRBV7-7,TRBJ2-5,TGTGCCAGCAGCCCCCGGACAGAGTTCTCAGAGACCCAGTACTTC,CASSPRTEFSETQYF
-,-,TRBV19,TRBJ2-3,TGTGCCAGTAAAGAAAGAGATACGCAGTATTTT,CASKERDTQYF
-,-,TRBV27,TRBJ2-2,TGTGCCAGCAGTACAAAAACCCTAGGGCAAGGCGGGGAGCTGTTTTTT,CASSTKTLGQGGELFF
-,-,TRBV5-8,TRBJ2-2,TGTGCCAGCAGCCGGGGGGCTATCACCGGGGAGCTGTTTTTT,CASSRGAITGELFF
-,-,TRBV11-2,TRBJ2-2,TGTGCCAGCAGCACGGAGGCCACCGGGGAGCTGTTTTTT,CASSTEATGELFF
once,TRBD1,TRBV24-1,TRBJ1-5,TGTGCCACCAGTGATTCCGCCAGGGGGGTCGGTCAGCCCCAGCATTTT,CATSDSARGVGQPQHF
-,-,TRBV28,TRBJ2-6,TGTGCCAGCAGTTTTCACTCCGGTCAGACTGGGGCCAACGTCCTGACTTTC,CASSFHSGQTGANVLTF
-,-,TRBV28,TRBJ2-1,TGTGCCAGCAGTTTACGTGGGACGAATGAGCAGTTCTTC,CASSLRGTNEQFF
-,TRBD2,TRBV4-1,TRBJ2-5,TGCGCCAGCACCGCTTCGGGAGCGGGGGTACAAGAGACCCAGTACTTC,CASTASGAGVQETQYF
-,-,TRBV2,TRBJ1-1,TGTGCCAGCAGTGAAGGGGTAGTCACTGAAGCTTTCTTT,CASSEGVVTEAFF
once,TRBD2,TRBV20-1,TRBJ2-5,TGCAGTGCTAGTGTGGCGGGGGGGCCTGAGACCCAGTACTTC,CSASVAGGPETQYF
-,-,TRBV7-9,TRBJ1-2,TGTGCCAGCAGCTTATTGCAGTCCCGTGGCTACACCTTC,CASSLLQSRGYTF
-,-,TRBV6-5,TRBJ2-3,TGTGCCAGCCAGCGAGGGCCCAGCACAGATACGCAGTATTTT,CASQRGPSTDTQYF
once,-,TRBV9,TRBJ2-6,TGTGCCAGCAGCGTTGGCTCTGGGGCCAACGTCCTGACTTTC,CASSVGSGANVLTF
-,-,TRBV18,TRBJ1-5,TGTGCCAGCTCATCAGGGTCTAGCAATCAGCCCCAGCATTTT,CASSSGSSNQPQHF